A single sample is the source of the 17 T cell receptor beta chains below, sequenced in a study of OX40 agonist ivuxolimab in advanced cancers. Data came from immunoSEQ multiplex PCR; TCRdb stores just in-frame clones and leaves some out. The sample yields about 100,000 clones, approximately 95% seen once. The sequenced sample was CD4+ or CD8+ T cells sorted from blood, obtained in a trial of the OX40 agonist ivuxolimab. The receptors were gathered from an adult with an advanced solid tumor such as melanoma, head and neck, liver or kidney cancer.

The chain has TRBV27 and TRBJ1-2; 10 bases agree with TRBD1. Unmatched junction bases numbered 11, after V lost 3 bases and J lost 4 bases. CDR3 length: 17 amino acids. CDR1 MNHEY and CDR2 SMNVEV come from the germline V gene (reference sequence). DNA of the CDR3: TGTGCCAGCAGTTTTTCAGGCTGGGACAGGGGTGTCTATGGCTACACCTTC. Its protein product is CASSFSGWDRGVYGYTF.

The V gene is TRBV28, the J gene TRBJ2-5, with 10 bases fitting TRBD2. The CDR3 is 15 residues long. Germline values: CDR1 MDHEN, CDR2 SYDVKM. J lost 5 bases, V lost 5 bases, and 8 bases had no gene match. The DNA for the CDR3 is TGTGCCAGCAGTCCGCTAGCGGGAGAGGGGGAGACCCAGTACTTC. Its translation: CASSPLAGEGETQYF.

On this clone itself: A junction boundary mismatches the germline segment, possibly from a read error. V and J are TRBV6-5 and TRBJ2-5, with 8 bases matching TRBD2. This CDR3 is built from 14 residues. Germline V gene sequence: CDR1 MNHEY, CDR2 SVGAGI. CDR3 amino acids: CASTSASGSGTRYF. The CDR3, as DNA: TGTGCCAGCACGTCTGCTAGCGGGTCGGGGACCCGGTACTTC.

The CDR3 sequence is CASSLMAFF. The CDR3 DNA reads as TGTGCCAGCAGCTTGATGGCTTTCTTT. The chain combines TRBV7-2 with TRBJ1-1; D gene uncertain. Trimming removed 3 bases at V and 11 bases at J, with 4 bases between. This CDR3 contains 9 residues. Looked up from germline, CDR1 is SGHTA and CDR2 is FQGNSA.

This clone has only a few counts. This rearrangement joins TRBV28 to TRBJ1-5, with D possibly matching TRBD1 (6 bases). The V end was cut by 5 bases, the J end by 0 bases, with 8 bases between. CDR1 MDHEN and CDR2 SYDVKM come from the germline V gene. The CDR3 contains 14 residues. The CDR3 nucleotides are TGTGCCAGCAGTCGACAGGATAGCAATCAGCCCCAGCATTTT. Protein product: CASSRQDSNQPQHF.

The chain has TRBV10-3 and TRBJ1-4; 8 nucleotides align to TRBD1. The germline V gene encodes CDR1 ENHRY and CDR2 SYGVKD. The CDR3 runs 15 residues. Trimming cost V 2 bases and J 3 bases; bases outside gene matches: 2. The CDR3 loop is CAISEQGAANEKLFF. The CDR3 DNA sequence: TGTGCCATCAGTGAGCAGGGGGCCGCTAATGAAAAACTGTTTTTT.

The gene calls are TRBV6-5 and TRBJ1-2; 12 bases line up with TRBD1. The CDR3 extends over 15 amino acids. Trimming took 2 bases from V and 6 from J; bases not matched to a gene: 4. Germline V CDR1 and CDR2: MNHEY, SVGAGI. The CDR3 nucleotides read TGTGCCAGCAGTTACACCGGGACAGGGGGCAATGGCTACACCTTC. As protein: CASSYTGTGGNGYTF.

The CDR3 nucleotides read TGTGCTAGTGGCCGAGGGCAGGGGCACACAGATACGCAGTATTTT. Protein product: CASGRGQGHTDTQYF. The rearrangement joins TRBV12-5 to TRBJ2-3; possible D gene TRBD1, 6 bases. Trimming shortened V by 6 bases and J by 2 bases, and 15 bases separated the two germline ends. Germline V CDR1 and CDR2: LGHNT, FRNRAP. The CDR3 extends over 15 amino acids.

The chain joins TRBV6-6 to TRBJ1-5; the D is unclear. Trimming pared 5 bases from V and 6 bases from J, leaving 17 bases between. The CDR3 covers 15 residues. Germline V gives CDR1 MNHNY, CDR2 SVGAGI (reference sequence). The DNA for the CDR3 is TGTGCCAGCAGTACCGAGGACCTCCGGGGTCAGCCCCAGCATTTT. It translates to CASSTEDLRGQPQHF.

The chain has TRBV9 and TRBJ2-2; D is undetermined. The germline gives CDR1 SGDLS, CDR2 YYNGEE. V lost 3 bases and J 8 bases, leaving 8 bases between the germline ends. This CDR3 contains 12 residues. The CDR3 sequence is CASSAARGELFF. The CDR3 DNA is TGTGCCAGCAGCGCCGCCAGGGGGGAGCTGTTTTTT.

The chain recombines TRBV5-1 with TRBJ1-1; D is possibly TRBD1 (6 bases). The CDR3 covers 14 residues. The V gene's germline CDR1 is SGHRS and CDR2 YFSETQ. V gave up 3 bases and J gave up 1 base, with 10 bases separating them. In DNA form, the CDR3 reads TGCGCCAGCAGCTCTCAGGGGAGGAACACTGAAGCTTTCTTT. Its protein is CASSSQGRNTEAFF. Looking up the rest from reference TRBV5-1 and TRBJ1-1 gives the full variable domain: KAGVTQTPRYLIKTRGQQVTLSCSPISGHRSVSWYQQTPGQGLQFLFEYFSETQRNKGNFPGRFSGRQFSNSRSEMNVSTLELGDSALYLCASSSQGRNTEAFFGQGTRLTVV.

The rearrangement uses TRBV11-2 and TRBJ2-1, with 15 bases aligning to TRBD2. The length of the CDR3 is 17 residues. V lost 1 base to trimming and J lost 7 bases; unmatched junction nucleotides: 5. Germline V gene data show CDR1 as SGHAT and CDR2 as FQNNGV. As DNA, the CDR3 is TGTGCCAGCAGCTTAGGTGCCGGGACTAGCGGGAGGAATGAGCAGTTCTTC. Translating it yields CASSLGAGTSGRNEQFF.

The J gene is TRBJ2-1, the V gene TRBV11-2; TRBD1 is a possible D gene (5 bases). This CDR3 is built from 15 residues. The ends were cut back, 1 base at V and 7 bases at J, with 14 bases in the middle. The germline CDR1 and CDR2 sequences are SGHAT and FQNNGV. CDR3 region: CASSLGQGIENEQFF. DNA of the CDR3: TGTGCCAGCAGCTTAGGGCAGGGTATTGAGAATGAGCAGTTCTTC.

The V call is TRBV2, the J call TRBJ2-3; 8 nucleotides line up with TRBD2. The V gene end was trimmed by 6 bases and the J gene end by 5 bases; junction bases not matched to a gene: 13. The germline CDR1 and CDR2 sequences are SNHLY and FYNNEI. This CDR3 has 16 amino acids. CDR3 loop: CASSREGGVKGDTQYF. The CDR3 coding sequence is TGTGCCAGCAGCCGGGAGGGGGGGGTTAAGGGAGATACGCAGTATTTT.

The CDR3, as DNA: TGTGCCAGCTCACCACAGAACACCGGGGAGCTGTTTTTT. This codes for CASSPQNTGELFF. This rearrangement joins TRBV18 to TRBJ2-2; D unclear. CDR3 size: 13 residues. CDR1 is KGHSH, CDR2 LQKENI, per germline. Trimming took 1 base from V and 1 from J, leaving 1 base between them.

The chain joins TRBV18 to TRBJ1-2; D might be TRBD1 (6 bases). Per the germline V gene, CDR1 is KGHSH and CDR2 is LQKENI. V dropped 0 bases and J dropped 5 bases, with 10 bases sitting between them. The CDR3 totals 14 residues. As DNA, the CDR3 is TGTGCCAGCTCACCACCGACAGGCCGGTATGGCTACACCTTC. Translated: CASSPPTGRYGYTF.

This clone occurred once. The CDR3 coding sequence is TGTGCCAGCAGCTTCGCCCAGGTTGCGAGCTCCTATAATTCACCCCTCCACTTT. Translated: CASSFAQVASSYNSPLHF. This rearrangement joins TRBV7-2 to TRBJ1-6; D uncertain. Germline lookup yields CDR1 SGHTA and CDR2 FQGNSA. Trimming pared 3 bases from V and 0 bases from J, leaving 15 bases between. The CDR3 consists of 18 residues. Combining the CDR3 with reference TRBV7-2 and TRBJ1-6 gives the whole variable domain GAGVSQSPSNKVTEKGKDVELRCDPISGHTALYWYRQSLGQGLEFLIYFQGNSAPDKSGLPSDRFSAERTGGSVSTLTIQRTQQEDSAVYLCASSFAQVASSYNSPLHFGNGTRLTVT.